The count of the clone carrying this T cell receptor (beta chain) is one. These data come from a study of T cell changes during pregnancy in multiple sclerosis. V lost 0 bases, J lost 0 bases, and 14 bases lay in between. From germline, CDR1 is LNHNV and CDR2 YYDKDF (reference sequence). The CDR3 totals 17 residues. Clones were read by immunoSEQ multiplex PCR, and TCRdb kept only the in-frame ones, dropping some. In the table there are around 38,000 clones, 90% to 95% of which are singletons. The rearrangement uses TRBV15 and TRBJ1-1, with D perhaps matching TRBD1 (6 bases). The sequence came from a female donor in good health, enrolled as a control in a pregnancy study. Sequenced material: CD4+ T cells from peripheral blood mononuclear cells, taken in the third trimester of pregnancy. The CDR3 nucleotides read TGTGCCACCAGCAGAGATCGCGGGGGCTACATGAACACTGAAGCTTTCTTT. Translating gives CATSRDRGGYMNTEAFF.